Below, 19 T cell receptor beta chains from the same sample are listed, as sequenced in a study of T-cell reconstitution after alpha-beta-depleted transplantation in children. A library of TCRbeta sequences, prepared with unique molecular identifiers, was generated. TCRdb fed the PCR reads into MiXCR, producing one record per CDR3 protein. The sample includes about 100,000 distinct CDR3 sequences, approximately 6% of them seen just once. The sequencing used PBMCs, mostly from graft donor cells, collected 60 days after TCRalphabeta/CD19-depleted stem cell transplant. The receptors originated from a female patient aged 2-9 years who had a stem cell transplant for Fanconi anemia, so the T cells may come from the graft donor.

This clonotype showed up just a few times. V and J are TRBV10-3 and TRBJ2-2; maybe TRBD1 (6 bases). Germline CDR1 reads ENHRY; CDR2 reads SYGVKD. V lost 7 bases and J 5 bases, leaving 11 bases between the germline ends. CDR3 size: 13 residues. CDR3 amino acids: CAITKTGTGELFF. The CDR3 bases are TGTGCCATCACCAAAACAGGGACCGGGGAGCTGTTTTTT.

This clonotype was seen many times. The rearrangement joins TRBV7-9 to TRBJ2-7; D is ambiguous. The germline CDR1 and CDR2 sequences are SEHNR and FQNEAQ (reference sequence). Trimming removed 1 base at V and 4 bases at J, with 8 bases between. CDR3 length: 13 residues. CDR3 sequence reads: CASSLGRMYEQYF. The CDR3 DNA sequence: TGTGCCAGCAGCTTAGGACGTATGTACGAGCAGTACTTC.

This clonotype has at least ten counts. The rearrangement links TRBV6-6 to TRBJ2-3; D uncertain. This CDR3 spans 11 amino acids. V dropped 2 bases and J dropped 8 bases, with 5 bases sitting between them. CDR1 MNHNY and CDR2 SVGAGI come from the germline V gene (reference sequence). This CDR3 is CASSYRATQYF. The CDR3 bases are TGTGCCAGCAGTTACAGGGCTACGCAGTATTTT.

This clonotype was detected ten times or more. The V call is TRBV5-1, the J call TRBJ2-1; 7 bases agree with TRBD2. The ends lost 4 bases at V and 9 bases at J; junction bases unmatched: 4. The length of the CDR3 is 12 residues. CDR1 and CDR2 from the germline V gene are SGHRS and YFSETQ. For the CDR3, the DNA is TGCGCCAGCAGCACTTCGGGGGGTGAGCAGTTCTTC. As protein: CASSTSGGEQFF.

This clonotype occurred many times. V usage is TRBV11-2 and J usage is TRBJ2-1; the match to TRBD2 covers 8 bases. The CDR3 runs 15 residues. Germline CDR1 is SGHAT and CDR2 is FQNNGV. With 5 bases clipped from V and 0 bases from J, the junction kept 3 bases outside the gene matches. The CDR3 nucleotides are TGTGCCAGCAGCCAGAGCGGGAGCTCCTACAATGAGCAGTTCTTC. This translates into CASSQSGSSYNEQFF.

This clonotype was seen only a few times. This chain uses TRBV15 with TRBJ2-7, with no clear D. CDR1 is LNHNV, CDR2 YYDKDF, per germline (reference sequence). V lost 0 bases, J lost 5 bases, and 8 bases lay in between. This CDR3 is 13 amino acids long. The CDR3 loop is CATSRDPLDEQYF. In nucleotides, the CDR3 is TGTGCCACCAGCAGAGATCCTTTAGACGAGCAGTACTTC.

This chain joins TRBV6-5 and TRBJ1-2; D gene uncertain. The germline V gene encodes CDR1 MNHEY and CDR2 SVGAGI. The CDR3 has 15 amino acids. Trimming shortened V by 2 bases and J by 0 bases, and 10 bases separated the two germline ends. This chain's CDR3 is CASSYQGTANYGYTF. Here the CDR3 DNA reads TGTGCCAGCAGTTACCAAGGAACCGCTAACTATGGCTACACCTTC.

This clonotype came up a few times. V and J are TRBV18 and TRBJ1-4; D perhaps matches TRBD1 (5 bases). Germline V gene sequence: CDR1 KGHSH, CDR2 LQKENI. The CDR3 runs 14 residues. The V end was cut by 3 bases, the J end by 5 bases, with 10 bases between. CDR3 sequence (DNA): TGTGCCAGCTCACCCAGGGAGGGGAATGAAAAACTGTTTTTT. Translating it yields CASSPREGNEKLFF. Filled out from reference TRBV18 and TRBJ1-4, the complete variable domain reads NAGVMQNPRHLVRRRGQEARLRCSPMKGHSHVYWYRQLPEEGLKFMVYLQKENIIDESGMPKERFSAEFPKEGPSILRIQQVVRGDSAAYFCASSPREGNEKLFFGSGTQLSVL.

The table lists this clonotype with a few counts. The chain employs TRBV24-1 and TRBJ2-5; D perhaps matches TRBD1 (5 bases). This CDR3 region has 13 residues. The ends were cut back, 5 bases at V and 3 bases at J, with 9 bases in the middle. CDR1 and CDR2 (germline): KGHDR, SFDVKD. The CDR3 protein is CATSVPGKETQYF. CDR3 coding DNA: TGTGCCACCAGTGTCCCAGGGAAAGAGACCCAGTACTTC.

Ten or more counts support this clonotype. This chain uses TRBV5-5 with TRBJ2-7; no firm D call. Trimming shortened V by 0 bases and J by 7 bases, and 5 bases separated the two germline ends. The CDR3 loop spans 11 amino acids. Germline V CDR1 and CDR2: SGHKS, YYEKEE (reference sequence). The CDR3 DNA is TGTGCCAGCAGCTTGGAACTAGAGCAGTACTTC. Protein sequence: CASSLELEQYF.

In its sample, this clonotype was seen many times. The rearrangement links TRBV4-1 to TRBJ2-7; 9 nucleotides align to TRBD1. Losses at the gene ends were 0 bases for V and 3 bases for J; bases not matched to a gene: 6. Germline values: CDR1 MGHRA, CDR2 YSYEKL. CDR3 length: 16 amino acids. The chain's CDR3 is CASSQDSDRGYYEQYF. The CDR3 nucleotides read TGCGCCAGCAGCCAAGATTCGGACAGGGGCTACTACGAGCAGTACTTC.

This clonotype occurred many times. The CDR3 nucleotides are TGTGCCAGCAGCTTACTTATGAGAGGCGAAGCTTTCTTT. Encoded protein: CASSLLMRGEAFF. V usage is TRBV7-9 and J usage is TRBJ1-1; the D is unclear. CDR1 is SEHNR and CDR2 is FQNEAQ in the germline V gene (reference sequence). Trimming removed 2 bases from V and 8 bases from J, with 12 bases in between. This CDR3 region has 13 residues.

This clonotype occurred many times. This chain links TRBV5-1 with TRBJ2-3; TRBD2 matches at 9 bases. Germline values: CDR1 SGHRS, CDR2 YFSETQ. The CDR3 totals 16 residues. V lost 2 bases, J lost 2 bases, and 6 bases stayed unmatched. CDR3 sequence: CASSFQREAITDTQYF. The DNA for the CDR3 is TGCGCCAGCAGCTTTCAGCGGGAGGCGATCACAGATACGCAGTATTTT.

This clonotype was seen once. This clone may be a read error of a much larger clone one base away. The final CDR3 position lacks the conserved phenylalanine or tryptophan, pointing to a likely read error. This chain joins TRBV20-1 and TRBJ2-7, with 8 bases that match TRBD1. Germline lookup yields CDR1 DFQATT and CDR2 SNEGSKA (reference sequence). This CDR3 region has 14 residues. The J segment lost 4 bases and the V segment lost 1 base, leaving 6 bases of the junction unmatched. DNA of the CDR3: TGCAGTGCTAGAGTAGTAGGGGACAGGTACGAGCAGTACTAC. This gives the protein CSARVVGDRYEQYY.

This clonotype was found many times. This sequence joins TRBV6-5 and TRBJ1-1; D gene unclear. Trimming shortened V by 3 bases and J by 2 bases, and 19 bases separated the two germline ends. The CDR3 covers 17 residues. CDR1 is MNHEY, CDR2 SVGAGI, per germline. CDR3 protein: CASSYSGQPTLNTEAFF. In nucleotides, the CDR3 is TGTGCCAGCAGTTATTCTGGGCAGCCCACCCTCAACACTGAAGCTTTCTTT.

This clonotype was picked up many times. This chain links TRBV7-3 with TRBJ2-7; TRBD1 matches at 7 bases. This CDR3 region has 15 residues. The V gene's germline CDR1 is SGHTA and CDR2 FQGTGA. With V trimmed by 1 base and J by 4 bases, 7 bases remained unmatched. The CDR3 loop reads CASSLSRDSRYEQYF. The CDR3 DNA is TGTGCCAGCAGCTTAAGTAGGGACAGCAGGTACGAGCAGTACTTC.

The chain links TRBV7-2 to TRBJ2-2; possibly TRBD1 for D (5 bases). The V end was cut by 1 base, the J end by 8 bases, with 20 bases between. Germline lookup yields CDR1 SGHTA and CDR2 FQGNSA. This CDR3 spans 17 amino acids. CDR3 coding DNA: TGTGCCAGCAGCTTAGTGGGCCAGGGCTGGCCGTGGGGGGAGCTGTTTTTT. This encodes CASSLVGQGWPWGELFF. The full variable domain, rest sourced from reference TRBV7-2 and TRBJ2-2, is GAGVSQSPSNKVTEKGKDVELRCDPISGHTALYWYRQSLGQGLEFLIYFQGNSAPDKSGLPSDRFSAERTGGSVSTLTIQRTQQEDSAVYLCASSLVGQGWPWGELFFGEGSRLTVL.

This clonotype was observed many times. This rearrangement joins TRBV12-3 or TRBV12-4 to TRBJ2-1; D uncertain. The V gene lost 2 bases and the J gene lost 5 bases, with 16 bases spanning the gap. The CDR3 is made up of 16 amino acids. CDR3 nucleotide sequence: TGTGCCAGCAGTTTAATCCGCGGCAGGATGAACAATGAGCAGTTCTTC. Translated: CASSLIRGRMNNEQFF.

V gene TRBV27 combines with J gene TRBJ2-5; the D is unclear. CDR3 length equals 15 residues. V dropped 2 bases and J dropped 1 base, with 11 bases sitting between them. The V gene's germline CDR1 is MNHEY and CDR2 SMNVEV (reference sequence). CDR3 amino acids: CASSLRTSFQETQYF. CDR3 bases: TGTGCCAGCAGTTTAAGAACAAGCTTCCAAGAGACCCAGTACTTC.